This T cell receptor (beta chain) stems from a study of a mutant IDH1 vaccine in newly diagnosed glioma. As for the study in general: Most had both radiotherapy and temozolomide beforehand; others had only one.

Clones were sequenced by immunoSEQ multiplex PCR, and TCRdb holds only the in-frame ones, with some missing. The sample records some 21,000 clones, 80% to 85% being singletons. Time point here: week 47, end of study. The study gave 300 ug of mutant IDH1 20-mer peptide per vaccine dose, with topical imiquimod. The sample holds a few counts of this clone. Its target is unknown. In germline, CDR1 is ENHRY, CDR2 SYGVKD. The CDR3 consists of 13 residues. V was clipped by 4 bases and J by 4 bases, with 11 bases between them. Sample: PBMCs, taken from a glioma patient whose treatment included an IDH1 peptide vaccine. The chain recombines TRBV10-3 with TRBJ2-7, with D possibly TRBD1 on 5 matching bases. The source of this sequence is a man aged 40-49 years with glioma. This chain's CDR3 is CAISVAQGYEQYF. The CDR3 nucleotides are TGTGCCATCAGTGTGGCTCAGGGTTACGAGCAGTACTTC.